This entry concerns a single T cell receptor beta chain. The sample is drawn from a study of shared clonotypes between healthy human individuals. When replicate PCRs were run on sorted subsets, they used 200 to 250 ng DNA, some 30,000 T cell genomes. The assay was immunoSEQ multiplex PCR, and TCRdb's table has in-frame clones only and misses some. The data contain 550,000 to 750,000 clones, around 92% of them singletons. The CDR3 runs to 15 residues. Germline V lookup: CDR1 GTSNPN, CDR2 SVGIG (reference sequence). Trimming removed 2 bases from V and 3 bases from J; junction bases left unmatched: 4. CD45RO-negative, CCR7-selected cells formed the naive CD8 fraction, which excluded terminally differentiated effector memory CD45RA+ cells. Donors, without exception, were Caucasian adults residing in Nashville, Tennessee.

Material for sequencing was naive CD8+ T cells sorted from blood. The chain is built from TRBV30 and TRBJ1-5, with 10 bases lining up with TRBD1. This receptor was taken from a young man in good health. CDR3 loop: CAWSNDRGPNQPQHF. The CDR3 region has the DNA TGTGCCTGGAGTAATGACAGGGGGCCCAATCAGCCCCAGCATTTT.